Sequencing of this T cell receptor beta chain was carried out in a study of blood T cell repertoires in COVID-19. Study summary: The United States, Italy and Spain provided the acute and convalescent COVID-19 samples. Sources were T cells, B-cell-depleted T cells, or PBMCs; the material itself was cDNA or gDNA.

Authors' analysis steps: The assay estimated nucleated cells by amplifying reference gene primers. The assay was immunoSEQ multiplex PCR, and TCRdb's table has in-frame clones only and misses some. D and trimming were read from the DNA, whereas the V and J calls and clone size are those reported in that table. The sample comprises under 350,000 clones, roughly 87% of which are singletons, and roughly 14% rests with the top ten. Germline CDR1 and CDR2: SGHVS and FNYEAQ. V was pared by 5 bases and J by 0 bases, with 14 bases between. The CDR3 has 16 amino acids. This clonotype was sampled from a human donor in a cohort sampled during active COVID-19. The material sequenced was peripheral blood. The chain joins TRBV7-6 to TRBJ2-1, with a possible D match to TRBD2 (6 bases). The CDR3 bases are TGTGCCAGCAGCCCACAGCGGGCCCTCTCCTACAATGAGCAGTTCTTC. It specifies CASSPQRALSYNEQFF.